A selection of T cell receptor beta chains follows, all from one sample in a study of blood T cells in healthy people across ages. TCRdb re-called the 5' RACE reads through MiXCR, storing one row per CDR3 protein. Seen here are about 640,000 distinct CDR3 sequences, roughly 30% observed once, and the top ten hold more than 15%. The sequenced material came from blood. The receptor source for this set is a woman of 80 years or more in good health. CDR3s include the opening cysteine and the closing phenylalanine or tryptophan. Each record gives: clone size, V gene, J gene, D gene, CDR3 DNA, CDR3 protein. A D gene is named only where the DNA matches it firmly. Expanded clones are given a class, and other clones once, few, many or no size at all.

clone size: many; V gene: TRBV12-5; J gene: TRBJ2-7; D gene: TRBD1; CDR3 DNA: TGTGCTAGTGGTCCTGGGACAGGGGGCCACGAGCAGTACTTC; CDR3 protein: CASGPGTGGHEQYF
clone size: many; V gene: TRBV7-2; J gene: TRBJ1-1; D gene: TRBD1; CDR3 DNA: TGTGCCAGCAGCAATCGACAGGGCAGCACTGAAGCTTTCTTT; CDR3 protein: CASSNRQGSTEAFF
clone size: .; V gene: TRBV2; J gene: TRBJ1-4; D gene: TRBD1; CDR3 DNA: TGTGCCAGCTGGACAGGGGGAGAAAAACTGTTTTTT; CDR3 protein: CASWTGGEKLFF
clone size: many; V gene: TRBV29-1; J gene: TRBJ1-2; D gene: .; CDR3 DNA: TGCAGCGTTGTCCCTCAGGGCAACTATGGCTACACCTTC; CDR3 protein: CSVVPQGNYGYTF
clone size: many; V gene: TRBV5-1; J gene: TRBJ1-1; D gene: .; CDR3 DNA: TGCGCCAGCAGCTCCGGGACACTTAACACTGAAGCTTTCTTT; CDR3 protein: CASSSGTLNTEAFF
clone size: .; V gene: TRBV7-9; J gene: TRBJ2-7; D gene: .; CDR3 DNA: TGTGCCAGCAGCTTAGCAGAAGGGTTTGCCGACTACGAGCAGTACTTC; CDR3 protein: CASSLAEGFADYEQYF
clone size: many; V gene: TRBV9; J gene: TRBJ2-3; D gene: .; CDR3 DNA: TGTGCCAGTGGAGGGACATCGAATACGCAGTATTTT; CDR3 protein: CASGGTSNTQYF
clone size: .; V gene: TRBV29-1; J gene: TRBJ1-2; D gene: TRBD1; CDR3 DNA: TGCAGCGTGGGATGGGGGACAGCTCACCCCTATGGCTACACCTTC; CDR3 protein: CSVGWGTAHPYGYTF
clone size: many; V gene: TRBV7-9; J gene: TRBJ2-5; D gene: TRBD2; CDR3 DNA: TGTGCCAGCAGCTTAGGGACTAGCGGGGTAACCCAAGAGACCCAGTACTTC; CDR3 protein: CASSLGTSGVTQETQYF
clone size: many; V gene: TRBV7-9; J gene: TRBJ2-7; D gene: TRBD1; CDR3 DNA: TGTGCCAGCAGCCCCGGGACAGTGTTTGGGCAGTACTTC; CDR3 protein: CASSPGTVFGQYF
clone size: many; V gene: TRBV15; J gene: TRBJ1-1; D gene: TRBD1; CDR3 DNA: TGTGCCACCAGCACCGGAGACAGGGTAGAGAAAGCTTTCTTT; CDR3 protein: CATSTGDRVEKAFF
clone size: many; V gene: TRBV29-1; J gene: TRBJ1-2; D gene: .; CDR3 DNA: TGCAGCGTTGAAGATCCCACAGGGACCTATGGCTACACCTTC; CDR3 protein: CSVEDPTGTYGYTF
clone size: many; V gene: TRBV12-3/TRBV12-4; J gene: TRBJ2-1; D gene: .; CDR3 DNA: TGTGCCAGCAGCAGGGGGGGGGTTAGCTCCTACAATGAGCAGTTCTTC; CDR3 protein: CASSRGGVSSYNEQFF
clone size: many; V gene: TRBV2; J gene: TRBJ2-7; D gene: TRBD1; CDR3 DNA: TGTGCCAGCAGTGATATACAGGGGGTCTCAATCGAGCAGTACTTC; CDR3 protein: CASSDIQGVSIEQYF
clone size: many; V gene: TRBV28; J gene: TRBJ2-7; D gene: TRBD2; CDR3 DNA: TGTGCCAGCAGTGTAATAGCGGGGGCCTACGAGCAGTACTTC; CDR3 protein: CASSVIAGAYEQYF